This TCR beta chain stems from a study of regulatory T cells in long-lasting Graves disease listed by TCRdb under 2021. About the investigation overall: Newly diagnosed Graves' disease patients had taken antithyroid drugs for less than 3 months. This study used TCR sequencing and RNA sequencing of peripheral blood to compare persistent Graves' disease patients against newly diagnosed Graves' disease patients. The study took place in China and was registered as a clinical trial. A total of about 35 samples underwent TCR sequencing, from about 13 patients with persistent Graves' disease and 20 or so patients with newly diagnosed Graves' disease. General conclusions and limits of the study: Persistent Graves' disease patients showed lower TCR Shannon entropy and fewer highly expanded clones than newly diagnosed patients, suggesting clonal expansion. The authors noted that the small sample size was a limitation that may lower accuracy. Only the TCR beta chain was sequenced and analyzed. The study examined only peripheral blood because the primary lesion, thyroid tissue, could not be accessed. TRBV28, TRBJ1-2 and TRBJ2-5 were preferentially used in persistent disease, while TRBV20-1 and TRBJ2-1 were favored in newly diagnosed disease. Patients with persistent disease shared more public clonotypes (about 2,700) than newly diagnosed patients did (966).

This specimen's time point label, per the study, means: newly diagnosed GD, antithyroid drugs for less than 3 months. RNA was extracted from PBMCs in TRIzol for both TCR sequencing and RNA sequencing. The diagnosis of Graves' disease was made according to American Thyroid Association guidelines. Recruitment of patients was carried out at an endocrinology department in Xi'an, China. From each patient, around 9 milliliters of peripheral blood was collected into an EDTA anticoagulant tube. Ficoll Paque Plus density gradient separation was used to isolate PBMCs, and no further T cell sorting was done. An Agilent 2100 Bioanalyzer and agarose gel were used to check RNA quality, and a NanoDrop 2000 was used to measure RNA concentration. This clonotype has ten or more counts. Its antigen has not been determined. No base-level quality is on record; no much larger clone is a single base apart. Libraries were prepared through multiplex PCR. Sequencing instrument: Illumina HiSeq 4000. To build TCR beta libraries, CDR3 regions were amplified by Arm-PCR using iRepertoire HTBI primers. Before sequencing, the PCR products underwent gel purification. In the authors' own workflow: Gene usage analysis of CDR3 amino acid clonotypes relied on the approximately 68 TRBV and 13 to 15 TRBJ segments identified across samples. COPE and FqMerger were used to merge the filtered high-quality paired reads into contigs. BLAST was used to align contigs to the IMGT TRBV, TRBD and TRBJ reference genes, and CDR3 was defined following IMGT. Highly expanded clones were defined as clonotypes with a frequency above 0.1%. Repertoire diversity was measured by Shannon entropy, and V-J evenness by the Gini coefficient. A clonotype found in more than one individual was treated as public. The raw public reads went through TCRdb reprocessing: fastp at Q25, MiXCR clone calling, in-frame beta chains kept. Entries are consolidated by CDR3 protein sequence, retaining the most common genes and DNA. These V and J calls derive from TCRdb rather than the authors' analysis. For this sample the table gives 300,000 to 450,000 distinct CDR3 sequences, of which around a sixth were detected only once. The ten largest clones represent about a fifth of the sample.

Including cysteine and phenylalanine, the CDR3 has 14 amino acids. The CDR3 DNA has 42 bases and is translated from base 1. Trimming removed 6 bases from V and 2 bases from J, leaving 17 bases between the germline ends. From a lookup of the germline V gene (reference sequence), CDR1 and CDR2 are DFQATT and SNEGSKA. Sequenced here: peripheral blood mononuclear cells (PBMCs), sampled at new diagnosis, from a patient treated with antithyroid drugs. The clonotype was recovered from a female donor with Graves disease. The chain was built from TRBV20-1 and TRBJ2-7, with the D gene not clear enough to name. The bases are TGCAGTGCGACCGCGACCGCGAATACCTACGAGCAGTACTTC. This codes for CSATATANTYEQYF.